Shown below are 2 T cell receptor beta chains from a single sample sequenced in a study of T cell responses to AZD1222 COVID-19 vaccine. Data came from immunoSEQ multiplex PCR; TCRdb stores just in-frame clones and leaves some out. The sample includes approximately 75,000 clones, 85% to 90% of them seen just once. The sequencing here drew on peripheral blood, taken 28 days after the second AZD1222 dose. The receptor set was obtained from an adult who received the AZD1222 COVID-19 vaccine.

The rearrangement joins TRBV28 to TRBJ2-2, with 7 bases lining up with TRBD2. CDR3 length: 14 residues. Germline CDR1 reads MDHEN; CDR2 reads SYDVKM. V lost 8 bases and J lost 4; bases outside the gene matches: 7. In DNA, the CDR3 is TGTGCCAGCCTCTCATCGGGGGGCACCGGGGAGCTGTTTTTT. This sequence encodes CASLSSGGTGELFF.

V usage is TRBV4-1 and J usage is TRBJ2-7; D perhaps matches TRBD1 (6 bases). V was cut by 0 bases and J by 5 bases, with 14 bases left in between. In germline, CDR1 is MGHRA, CDR2 YSYEKL. The CDR3 contains 15 residues. CDR3 in amino acids: CASSQDYRAGHEQYF. In nucleotides, the CDR3 is TGCGCCAGCAGCCAAGATTACAGGGCTGGGCACGAGCAGTACTTC.